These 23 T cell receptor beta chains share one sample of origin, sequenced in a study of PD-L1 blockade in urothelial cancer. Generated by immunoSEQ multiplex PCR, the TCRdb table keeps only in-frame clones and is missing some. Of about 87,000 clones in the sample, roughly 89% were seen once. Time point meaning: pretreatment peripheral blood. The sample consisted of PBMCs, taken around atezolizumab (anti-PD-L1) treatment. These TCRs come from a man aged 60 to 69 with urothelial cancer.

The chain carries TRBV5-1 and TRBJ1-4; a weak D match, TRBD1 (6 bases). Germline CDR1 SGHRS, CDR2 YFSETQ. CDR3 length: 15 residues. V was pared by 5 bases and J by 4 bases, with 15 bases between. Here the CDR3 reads CASRGGGTNNEKLFF. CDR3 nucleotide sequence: TGCGCCAGCAGGGGAGGGGGTACTAATAATGAAAAACTGTTTTTT.

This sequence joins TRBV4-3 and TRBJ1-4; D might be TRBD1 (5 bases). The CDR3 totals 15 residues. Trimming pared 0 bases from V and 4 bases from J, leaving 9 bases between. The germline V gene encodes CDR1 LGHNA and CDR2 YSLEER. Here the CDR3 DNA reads TGCGCCAGCAGCCAAGATGTGGGGCGTAATGAAAAACTGTTTTTT. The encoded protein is CASSQDVGRNEKLFF.

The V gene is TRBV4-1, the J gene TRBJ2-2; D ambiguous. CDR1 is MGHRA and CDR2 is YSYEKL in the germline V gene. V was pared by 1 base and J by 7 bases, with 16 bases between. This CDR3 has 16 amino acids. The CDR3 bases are TGCGCCAGCAGCCAAGGGCAGAACGACTTTAACGGGGAGCTGTTTTTT. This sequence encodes CASSQGQNDFNGELFF.

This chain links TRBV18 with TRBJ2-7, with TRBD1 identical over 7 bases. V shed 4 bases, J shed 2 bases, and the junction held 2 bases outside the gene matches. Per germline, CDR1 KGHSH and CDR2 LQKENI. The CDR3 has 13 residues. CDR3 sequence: CASSLDRAYEQYF. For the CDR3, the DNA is TGTGCCAGCTCACTCGACAGGGCCTACGAGCAGTACTTC.

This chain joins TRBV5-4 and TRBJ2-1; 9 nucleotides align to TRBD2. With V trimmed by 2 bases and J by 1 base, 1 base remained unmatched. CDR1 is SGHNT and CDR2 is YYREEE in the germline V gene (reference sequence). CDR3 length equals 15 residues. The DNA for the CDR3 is TGTGCCAGCAGCTTCAGCGGGAGGTCCTACAATGAGCAGTTCTTC. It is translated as CASSFSGRSYNEQFF.

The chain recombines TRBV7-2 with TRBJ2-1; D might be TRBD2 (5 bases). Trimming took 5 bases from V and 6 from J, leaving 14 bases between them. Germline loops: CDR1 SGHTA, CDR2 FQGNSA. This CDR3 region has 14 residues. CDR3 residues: CASSTGWRPNEQFF. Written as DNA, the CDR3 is TGTGCCAGCAGCACGGGGTGGAGACCCAATGAGCAGTTCTTC.

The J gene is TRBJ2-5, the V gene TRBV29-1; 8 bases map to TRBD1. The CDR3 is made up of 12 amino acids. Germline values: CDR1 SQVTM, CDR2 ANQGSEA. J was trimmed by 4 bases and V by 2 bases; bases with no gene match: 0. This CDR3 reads CSVETGGETQYF. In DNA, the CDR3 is TGCAGCGTTGAAACAGGGGGAGAGACCCAGTACTTC.

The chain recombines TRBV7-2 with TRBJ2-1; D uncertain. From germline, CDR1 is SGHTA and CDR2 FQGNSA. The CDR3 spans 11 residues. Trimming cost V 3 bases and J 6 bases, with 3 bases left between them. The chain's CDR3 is CASSFLNEQFF. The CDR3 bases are TGTGCCAGCAGCTTCCTCAATGAGCAGTTCTTC.

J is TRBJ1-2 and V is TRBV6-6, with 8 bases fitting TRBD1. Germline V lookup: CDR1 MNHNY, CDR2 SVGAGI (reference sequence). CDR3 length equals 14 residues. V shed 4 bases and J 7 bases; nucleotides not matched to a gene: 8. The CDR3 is CASSSRGPLSGYTF. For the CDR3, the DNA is TGTGCCAGCAGTTCCAGGGGGCCGCTCAGTGGCTACACCTTC.

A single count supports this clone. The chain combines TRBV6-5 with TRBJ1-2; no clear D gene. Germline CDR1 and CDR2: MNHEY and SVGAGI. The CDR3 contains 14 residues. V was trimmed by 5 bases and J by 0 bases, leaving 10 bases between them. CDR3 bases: TGTGCCAGCAGTGGCCCGGGGTCTAACTATGGCTACACCTTC. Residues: CASSGPGSNYGYTF.

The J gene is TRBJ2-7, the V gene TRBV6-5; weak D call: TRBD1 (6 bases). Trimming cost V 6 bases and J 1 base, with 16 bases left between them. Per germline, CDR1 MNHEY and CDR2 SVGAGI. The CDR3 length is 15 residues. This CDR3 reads CASRPIRDTSYEQYF. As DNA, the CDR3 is TGTGCCAGCAGGCCCATCCGGGACACTTCCTACGAGCAGTACTTC.

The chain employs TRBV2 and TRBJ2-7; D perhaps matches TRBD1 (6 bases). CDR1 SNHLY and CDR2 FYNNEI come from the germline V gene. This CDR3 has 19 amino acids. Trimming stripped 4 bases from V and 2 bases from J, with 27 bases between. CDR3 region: CASSGFQSLRAGDTYEQYF. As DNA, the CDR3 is TGTGCCAGCAGTGGCTTCCAAAGCCTTAGGGCAGGGGACACCTACGAGCAGTACTTC.

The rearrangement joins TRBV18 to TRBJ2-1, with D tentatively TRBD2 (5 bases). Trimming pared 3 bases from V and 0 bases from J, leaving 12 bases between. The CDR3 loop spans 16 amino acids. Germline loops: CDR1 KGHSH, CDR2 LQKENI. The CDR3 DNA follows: TGTGCCAGCTCACCCCTGGCGGGCCTCTCCTACAATGAGCAGTTCTTC. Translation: CASSPLAGLSYNEQFF.

CDR3 DNA: TGTGCCAGCAGGGGGACAGGGTTGTACGAGCAGTACTTC. This encodes CASRGTGLYEQYF. The rearrangement uses TRBV6-5 and TRBJ2-7, with 9 bases lining up with TRBD1. The CDR3 has 13 amino acids. After removal of 6 bases from V and 4 bases from J, the junction contained 4 bases not matched to a gene. Germline V gives CDR1 MNHEY, CDR2 SVGAGI.

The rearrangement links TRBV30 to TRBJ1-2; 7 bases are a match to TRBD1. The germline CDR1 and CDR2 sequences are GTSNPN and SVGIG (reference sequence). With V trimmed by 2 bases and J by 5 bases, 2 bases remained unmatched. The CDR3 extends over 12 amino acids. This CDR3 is CAWSPTGYGYTF. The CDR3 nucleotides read TGTGCCTGGAGTCCGACAGGGTATGGCTACACCTTC.

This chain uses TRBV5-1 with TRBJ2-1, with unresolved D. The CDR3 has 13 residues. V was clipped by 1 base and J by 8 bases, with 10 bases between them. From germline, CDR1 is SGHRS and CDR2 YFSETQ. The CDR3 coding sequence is TGCGCCAGCAGCTTGAGCATGATAGATGAGCAGTTCTTC. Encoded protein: CASSLSMIDEQFF.

CDR3 protein: CATSSHRPADTQYF. CDR3 DNA sequence: TGTGCCACCTCCTCTCACAGACCGGCGGATACGCAGTATTTT. The genes are TRBV7-2 and TRBJ2-3; D unresolved. The germline V gene has CDR1 SGHTA and CDR2 FQGNSA. The CDR3 contains 14 residues. V gave up 10 bases and J gave up 6 bases, with 20 bases separating them.

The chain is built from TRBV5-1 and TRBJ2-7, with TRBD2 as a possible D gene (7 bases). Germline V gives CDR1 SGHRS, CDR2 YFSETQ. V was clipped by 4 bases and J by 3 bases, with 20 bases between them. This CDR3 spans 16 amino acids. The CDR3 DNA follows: TGCGCCAGCAGCCGCACAGGGAGTGGCGGGAGCTACGAGCAGTACTTC. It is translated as CASSRTGSGGSYEQYF.

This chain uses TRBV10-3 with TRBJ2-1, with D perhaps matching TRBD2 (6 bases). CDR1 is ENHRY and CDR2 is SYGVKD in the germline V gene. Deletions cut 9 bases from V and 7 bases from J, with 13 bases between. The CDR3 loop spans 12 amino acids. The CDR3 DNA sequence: TGTGCCATATCTAGCGCTCTGAATGAGCAGTTCTTC. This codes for CAISSALNEQFF.

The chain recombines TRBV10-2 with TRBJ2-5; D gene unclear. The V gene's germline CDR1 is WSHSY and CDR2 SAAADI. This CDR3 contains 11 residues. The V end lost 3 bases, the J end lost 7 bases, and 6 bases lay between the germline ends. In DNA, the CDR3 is TGCGCCAGCAGTGACCTCAGGACCCAGTACTTC. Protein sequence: CASSDLRTQYF.

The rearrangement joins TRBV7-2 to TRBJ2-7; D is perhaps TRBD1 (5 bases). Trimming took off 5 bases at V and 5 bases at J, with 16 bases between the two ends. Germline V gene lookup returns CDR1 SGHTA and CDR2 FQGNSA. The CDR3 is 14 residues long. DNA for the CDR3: TGTGCCAGCAGCCCCGCCGCAGGGATCCACGAGCAGTACTTC. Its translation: CASSPAAGIHEQYF.

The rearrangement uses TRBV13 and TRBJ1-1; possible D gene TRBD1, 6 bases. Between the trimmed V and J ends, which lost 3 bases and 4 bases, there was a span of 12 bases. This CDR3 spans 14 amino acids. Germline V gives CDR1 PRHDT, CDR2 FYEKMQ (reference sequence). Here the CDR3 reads CASSFLTGLTEAFF. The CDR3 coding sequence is TGTGCCAGCAGCTTCCTGACAGGACTCACTGAAGCTTTCTTT.

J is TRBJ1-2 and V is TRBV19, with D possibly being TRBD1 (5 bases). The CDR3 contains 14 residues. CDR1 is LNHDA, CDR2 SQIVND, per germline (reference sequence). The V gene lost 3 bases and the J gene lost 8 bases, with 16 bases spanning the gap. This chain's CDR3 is CASSMGNRPGGYTF. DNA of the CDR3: TGTGCCAGTAGTATGGGTAACAGGCCTGGGGGCTACACCTTC. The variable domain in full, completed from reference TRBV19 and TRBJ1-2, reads DGGITQSPKYLFRKEGQNVTLSCEQNLNHDAMYWYRQDPGQGLRLIYYSQIVNDFQKGDIAEGYSVSREKKESFPLTVTSAQKNPTAFYLCASSMGNRPGGYTFGSGTRLTVV.